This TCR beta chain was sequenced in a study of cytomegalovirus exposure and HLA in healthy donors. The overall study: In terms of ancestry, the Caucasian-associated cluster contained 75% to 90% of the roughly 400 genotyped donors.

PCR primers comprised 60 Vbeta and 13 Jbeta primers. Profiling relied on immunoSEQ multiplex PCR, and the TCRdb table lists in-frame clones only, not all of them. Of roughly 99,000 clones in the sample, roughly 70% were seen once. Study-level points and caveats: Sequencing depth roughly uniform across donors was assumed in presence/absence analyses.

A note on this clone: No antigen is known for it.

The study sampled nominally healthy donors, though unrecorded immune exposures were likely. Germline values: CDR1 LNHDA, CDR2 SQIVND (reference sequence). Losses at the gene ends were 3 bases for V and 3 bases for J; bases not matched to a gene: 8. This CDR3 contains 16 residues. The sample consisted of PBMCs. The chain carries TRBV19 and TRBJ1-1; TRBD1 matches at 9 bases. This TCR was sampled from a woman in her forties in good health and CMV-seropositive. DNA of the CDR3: TGTGCCAGTAGTATTATACAGGGGGCTAGACACACTGAAGCTTTCTTT. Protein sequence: CASSIIQGARHTEAFF. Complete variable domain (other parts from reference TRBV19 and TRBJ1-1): DGGITQSPKYLFRKEGQNVTLSCEQNLNHDAMYWYRQDPGQGLRLIYYSQIVNDFQKGDIAEGYSVSREKKESFPLTVTSAQKNPTAFYLCASSIIQGARHTEAFFGQGTRLTVV.